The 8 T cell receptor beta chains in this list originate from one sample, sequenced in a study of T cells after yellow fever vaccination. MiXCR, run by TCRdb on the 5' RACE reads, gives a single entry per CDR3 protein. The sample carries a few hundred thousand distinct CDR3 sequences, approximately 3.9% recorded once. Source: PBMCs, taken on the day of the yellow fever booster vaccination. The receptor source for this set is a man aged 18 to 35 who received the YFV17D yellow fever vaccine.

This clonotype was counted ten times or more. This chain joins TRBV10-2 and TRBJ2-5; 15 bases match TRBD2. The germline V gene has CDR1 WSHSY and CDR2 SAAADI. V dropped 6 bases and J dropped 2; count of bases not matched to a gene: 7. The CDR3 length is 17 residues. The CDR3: CASRGRTSGRGQETQYF. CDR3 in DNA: TGCGCCAGCAGGGGCCGGACTAGCGGGAGGGGACAAGAGACCCAGTACTTC.

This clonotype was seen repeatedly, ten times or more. The CDR3 reads CASSSQGLRQPQHF. CDR3 DNA: TGTGCCAGCAGTTCCCAGGGGTTGCGTCAGCCCCAGCATTTT. This chain uses TRBV6-2 or TRBV6-3 with TRBJ1-5; D is possibly TRBD1 (6 bases). The CDR3 runs 14 residues. Germline V gene data show CDR1 as MNHEY and CDR2 as SVGEGT. Deletions cut 4 bases from V and 6 bases from J, with 13 bases between.

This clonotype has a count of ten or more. The CDR3 spells CASSLGAGTYYGYTF. CDR3 sequence (DNA): TGTGCCAGCAGCTTGGGGGCGGGGACGTACTATGGCTACACCTTC. The genes are TRBV5-5 and TRBJ1-2; tentatively, D is TRBD1 (5 bases). CDR3 length: 15 amino acids. Trimming stripped 0 bases from V and 3 bases from J, with 12 bases between. Germline V gives CDR1 SGHKS, CDR2 YYEKEE (reference sequence).

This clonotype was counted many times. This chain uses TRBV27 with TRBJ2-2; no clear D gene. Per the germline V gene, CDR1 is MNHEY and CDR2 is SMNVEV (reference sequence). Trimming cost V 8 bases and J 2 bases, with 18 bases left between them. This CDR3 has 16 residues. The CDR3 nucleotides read TGTGCCAGCGGCCCCCGGACCGACGCAAACACCGGGGAGCTGTTTTTT. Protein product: CASGPRTDANTGELFF.

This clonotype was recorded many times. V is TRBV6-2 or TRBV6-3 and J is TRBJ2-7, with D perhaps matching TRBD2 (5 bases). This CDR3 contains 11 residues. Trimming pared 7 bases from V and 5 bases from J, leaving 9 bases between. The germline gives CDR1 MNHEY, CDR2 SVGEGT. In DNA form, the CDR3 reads TGTGCCAGCAACGGGGTCGACGAGCAGTACGTC. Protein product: CASNGVDEQYV.

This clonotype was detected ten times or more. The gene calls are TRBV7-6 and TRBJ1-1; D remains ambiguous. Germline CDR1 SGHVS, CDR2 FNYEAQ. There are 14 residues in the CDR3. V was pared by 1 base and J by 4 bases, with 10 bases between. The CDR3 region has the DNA TGTGCCAGCAGCTTAGGAGGCGTCCTCACTGAAGCTTTCTTT. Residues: CASSLGGVLTEAFF.

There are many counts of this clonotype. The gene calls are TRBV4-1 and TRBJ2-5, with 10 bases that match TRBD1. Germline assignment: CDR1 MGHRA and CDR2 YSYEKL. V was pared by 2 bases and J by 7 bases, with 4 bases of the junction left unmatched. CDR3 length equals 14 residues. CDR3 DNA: TGCGCCAGCAGCCAACCAAGGACAGGGGGGACCCAGTACTTC. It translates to CASSQPRTGGTQYF.

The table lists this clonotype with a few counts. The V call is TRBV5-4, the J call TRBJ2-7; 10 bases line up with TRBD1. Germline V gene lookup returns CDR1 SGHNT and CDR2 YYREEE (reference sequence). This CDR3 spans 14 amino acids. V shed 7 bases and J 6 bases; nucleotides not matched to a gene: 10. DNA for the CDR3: TGTGCCAGCGAAAAGGGACAGGGGTTAGGCGAGCAGTACTTC. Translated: CASEKGQGLGEQYF.